This T cell receptor beta chain was recorded in a study of T cell responses to AZD1222 COVID-19 vaccine. Overall study findings and caveats: There were repertoire samples only from the period after the peak T cell response. Reports indicate that nearly half of spike-specific TCRs are directed at unmutated variant regions. White British donors predominated, females outnumbered males, and clonal diversity was possibly underestimated.

Sequenced by immunoSEQ multiplex PCR; TCRdb stores in-frame clones only, minus some. The data show approximately 150,000 clones, with 85% to 95% seen just once and about 1% held by the top ten. The CDR3 contains 15 residues. V shed 3 bases, J shed 3 bases, and the junction held 5 bases outside the gene matches. Germline CDR1 is LNHDA and CDR2 is SQIVND (reference sequence). On this clone itself: What it binds is not known.

The source is an adult in good health. The J gene is TRBJ1-2, the V gene TRBV19, with TRBD1 matching 9 bases. Sequences were derived from peripheral blood, sampled on day 0 of AZD1222 vaccination. The CDR3 region is CASSIDRGKDYGYTF. The DNA of the CDR3 is TGTGCCAGTAGTATCGACAGGGGGAAGGACTATGGCTACACCTTC.